Listed here is a single T cell receptor beta chain. As handled by the study authors: Amplification of reference gene primers was used by the study to estimate nucleated cell counts. Assay: immunoSEQ multiplex PCR; the TCRdb copy retains only in-frame clones and omits some. The DNA was the basis for D and trimming; V, J and clone size are from that table. The data contain about 38,000 clones, about 85% of them seen just once; the ten biggest clones take up 4.8%. This sample was taken from a study of blood T cell repertoires in COVID-19. Looking at the study overall: COVID-19 samples collected from the United States, Italy and Spain covered acute and convalescent phases. Sample material is recorded as cDNA or gDNA derived from T cells, B-cell-depleted T cells, or PBMCs.

This CDR3 is built from 13 residues. The V and J ends lost 4 bases and 1 base respectively, with 7 bases between them. Sequencing used peripheral blood. This rearrangement joins TRBV12-3 or TRBV12-4 to TRBJ2-5; D is unclear. This sequence originates from a man between 50 and 59 years old with active COVID-19. The CDR3 DNA sequence: TGTGCCAGCAGTTCTAACAGCCAAGAGACCCAGTACTTC. This codes for CASSSNSQETQYF.